This paragraph covers one TCR beta chain sequence. Its cognate antigen is unknown. The data originate from a study of T cell repertoires in cytomegalovirus infection. TCRdb ran MiXCR on the reads and lists one entry per CDR3 protein. The sample lists 900,000 to 950,000 distinct CDR3 sequences; approximately 31% were seen once. There are 15 residues in the CDR3. The germline V and J ends were trimmed by 3 bases and 1 base, with 9 bases remaining between them. The germline V gene has CDR1 LGHNA and CDR2 YNFKEQ. The gene calls are TRBV4-2 and TRBJ2-2; unclear D gene. The sequence derives from a human donor in good health (CMV status not recorded). Some clones in this sample may be carry-over from other donors' samples. Sample: cultured CD8+ T cells from PBMCs, taken from culture after CMV antigen stimulation. CDR3 in DNA: TGTGCCAGCAGCCACCTGACCGTGAACACCGGGGAGCTGTTTTTT. Its protein is CASSHLTVNTGELFF.